Listed here are 27 T cell receptor beta chains from one sample, sequenced in a study of T cell changes during pregnancy in multiple sclerosis. Sequencing used immunoSEQ multiplex PCR; TCRdb keeps in-frame clones, though not all of them. The sample has roughly 48,000 clones; more than 85% are singletons. The sample in question was CD8+ T cells from peripheral blood mononuclear cells, obtained in the first trimester of pregnancy. These receptors were collected from a female donor with multiple sclerosis, enrolled in a pregnancy study.

The CDR3 reads CASSLAGGVYEQYF. CDR3 nucleotides: TGTGCCAGCAGCCTAGCGGGAGGGGTCTACGAGCAGTACTTC. The gene calls are TRBV27 and TRBJ2-7; 12 bases agree with TRBD2. The germline V gene has CDR1 MNHEY and CDR2 SMNVEV (reference sequence). The CDR3 contains 14 residues. After removal of 6 bases from V and 3 bases from J, the junction contained 3 bases not matched to a gene.

V gene TRBV4-2 combines with J gene TRBJ2-4; perhaps TRBD2 as D (5 bases). The CDR3 runs to 15 residues. Germline V gene lookup returns CDR1 LGHNA and CDR2 YNFKEQ. Deletions cut 1 base from V and 1 base from J, with 8 bases between. The CDR3 DNA is TGTGCCAGCAGCCAAGGATCGGGGGCCAAAAACATTCAGTACTTC. This gives the protein CASSQGSGAKNIQYF.

This clone came up once. The chain uses TRBV6-8 and TRBJ2-7, with 7 bases aligning to TRBD2. Germline values: CDR1 MNHGY, CDR2 SAAAGT. The ends lost 6 bases at V and 2 bases at J; junction bases unmatched: 10. The CDR3 is 15 amino acids. CDR3 sequence reads: CASSLFELATYEQYF. The CDR3 DNA follows: TGTGCCAGCAGCCTTTTTGAACTAGCGACCTACGAGCAGTACTTC.

This clone was picked up a small number of times. V and J are TRBV19 and TRBJ1-1; D gene unclear. The CDR3 totals 11 residues. Germline loops: CDR1 LNHDA, CDR2 SQIVND (reference sequence). Trimming took 7 bases from V and 10 from J, leaving 13 bases between them. The CDR3 coding sequence is TGTGCCAGTACGTGGGGAGCGGGAGCTTTCTTT. As protein: CASTWGAGAFF.

By sample fraction, this clone is medium-sized. The rearrangement uses TRBV9 and TRBJ2-4; a weak D match, TRBD2 (6 bases). Trimming shortened V by 4 bases and J by 7 bases, and 9 bases separated the two germline ends. CDR3 length: 12 residues. CDR1 is SGDLS, CDR2 YYNGEE, per germline. CDR3 in DNA: TGTGCCAGCAGCCCTGGGGGGAACATTCAGTACTTC. Residues: CASSPGGNIQYF.

As concerns this clone: Other DNA sequences within the sample encode an identical CDR3. This chain joins TRBV5-1 and TRBJ2-1; 11 bases are shared with TRBD2. Germline V gives CDR1 SGHRS, CDR2 YFSETQ. The trim removed 2 bases at V and 7 bases at J, leaving 5 bases unmatched. The CDR3 runs 15 residues. CDR3 sequence (DNA): TGCGCCAGCAGCTTACTAGCGGGAGAGGGTAATGAGCAGTTCTTC. Encoded protein: CASSLLAGEGNEQFF.

With respect to this clone: At the DNA level, this CDR3 is encoded by other sequences in the same sample as well. The V and J genes are TRBV27 and TRBJ1-5; D is perhaps TRBD1 (6 bases). CDR3 length equals 13 residues. Germline V gives CDR1 MNHEY, CDR2 SMNVEV (reference sequence). Trimming removed 5 bases at V and 7 bases at J, with 12 bases between. The CDR3 DNA reads TGTGCCAGCAGTCTACAGGGAGACCAGCCCCAGCATTTT. This translates into CASSLQGDQPQHF.

The genes are TRBV7-9 and TRBJ1-1; 9 bases are a match to TRBD1. Germline CDR1 reads SEHNR; CDR2 reads FQNEAQ (reference sequence). J lost 3 bases, V lost 6 bases, and 5 bases had no gene match. The CDR3 is 14 amino acids. CDR3 residues: CASRPGQGHTEAFF. The CDR3 nucleotides are TGTGCCAGCAGACCTGGACAGGGGCACACTGAAGCTTTCTTT.

The V call is TRBV6-4, the J call TRBJ1-2; D may be TRBD1 (6 bases). Per the germline V gene, CDR1 is MRHNA and CDR2 is SNTAGT. Trimming pared 2 bases from V and 8 bases from J, leaving 15 bases between. The CDR3 totals 14 residues. The CDR3 nucleotides are TGTGCCAGCAGTGACGGGGGCGCGTCGGGCGGCTACACCTTC. Protein product: CASSDGGASGGYTF.

J is TRBJ2-3 and V is TRBV5-6, with D possibly matching TRBD2 (5 bases). V gave up 5 bases and J gave up 6 bases, with 10 bases separating them. This CDR3 contains 12 residues. Looked up from germline, CDR1 is SGHDT and CDR2 is YYEEEE. The CDR3 here is CASRDSSDTQYF. The CDR3 nucleotides are TGTGCCAGCAGGGATTCTAGCGATACGCAGTATTTT.

This clone came up a few times. The chain couples TRBV28 to TRBJ2-5; 8 nucleotides agree with TRBD1. The CDR3 is 15 residues long. The V gene end was trimmed by 7 bases and the J gene end by 7 bases; junction bases not matched to a gene: 14. Germline values: CDR1 MDHEN, CDR2 SYDVKM. The CDR3 sequence: CASNQAGGLLWTQYF. CDR3 DNA: TGTGCCAGCAACCAGGCAGGGGGCCTTCTTTGGACCCAGTACTTC.

The rearrangement links TRBV7-9 to TRBJ2-5; 7 bases are a match to TRBD2. Germline loops: CDR1 SEHNR, CDR2 FQNEAQ (reference sequence). This CDR3 is built from 14 residues. Trimming at V came to 5 bases and at J to 5 bases, leaving 8 bases not matched to a gene. The chain's CDR3 is CASSLVSGTETQYF. The CDR3 DNA is TGTGCCAGCAGCCTAGTGAGCGGGACGGAGACCCAGTACTTC.

The chain carries TRBV27 and TRBJ1-2; 7 bases map to TRBD1. CDR3 size: 13 residues. J was trimmed by 6 bases and V by 7 bases; bases with no gene match: 8. The V gene's germline CDR1 is MNHEY and CDR2 SMNVEV (reference sequence). Written as DNA, the CDR3 is TGTGCCAGCAAAGACAGGGAAGTAGATGGCTACACCTTC. Amino acids: CASKDREVDGYTF.

The chain is built from TRBV19 and TRBJ1-1, with 7 bases identical to TRBD1. Germline V gives CDR1 LNHDA, CDR2 SQIVND (reference sequence). After removal of 5 bases from V and 5 bases from J, the junction contained 8 bases not matched to a gene. The CDR3 covers 14 residues. The CDR3 coding sequence is TGTGCCAGTAGTCACACAGGGGTCCCAACTGAAGCTTTCTTT. As protein: CASSHTGVPTEAFF.

The chain is built from TRBV29-1 and TRBJ2-2; TRBD1 is a possible D gene (6 bases). CDR1 SQVTM and CDR2 ANQGSEA come from the germline V gene. The CDR3 consists of 13 residues. V lost 5 bases, J lost 2 bases, and 9 bases lay in between. In DNA, the CDR3 is TGCAGCGTTACCGGGACAAACACCGGGGAGCTGTTTTTT. Its protein is CSVTGTNTGELFF.

This CDR3 reads CATSRSTSGPPGPTQYF. The CDR3 DNA reads as TGTGCCACCAGCAGATCGACTAGCGGACCCCCGGGGCCTACGCAGTATTTT. This sequence joins TRBV15 and TRBJ2-3; 9 nucleotides match TRBD2. Germline assignment: CDR1 LNHNV and CDR2 YYDKDF (reference sequence). The CDR3 consists of 17 residues. The junction had 14 bases not matched to a gene; V was cut back by 2 bases and J by 8 bases.

This chain joins TRBV7-9 and TRBJ2-2, with D possibly being TRBD1 (5 bases). There are 19 residues in the CDR3. The germline V gene has CDR1 SEHNR and CDR2 FQNEAQ (reference sequence). V lost 1 base, J lost 2 bases, and 20 bases lay in between. The DNA of the CDR3 is TGTGCCAGCAGCTTAGGACAGCCTCGTCTCCGAGGAAACACCGGGGAGCTGTTTTTT. Translating it yields CASSLGQPRLRGNTGELFF.

Regarding this clone: The same CDR3 arises from other DNA sequences in this sample as well. The V gene is TRBV6-1, the J gene TRBJ2-7; 11 bases fit TRBD2. Germline values: CDR1 MNHNS, CDR2 SASEGT. The J segment lost 4 bases and the V segment lost 8 bases, leaving 1 base of the junction unmatched. This CDR3 contains 12 residues. The CDR3 is CASGTSGYEQYF. As DNA, the CDR3 is TGTGCCAGCGGGACTAGCGGTTACGAGCAGTACTTC.

The chain joins TRBV2 to TRBJ2-7; 7 bases fit TRBD1. Germline CDR1 reads SNHLY; CDR2 reads FYNNEI. Losses at the gene ends were 3 bases for V and 2 bases for J; bases not matched to a gene: 10. CDR3 length: 16 amino acids. The CDR3 region is CASSEGPTGPTYEQYF. CDR3 coding DNA: TGTGCCAGCAGTGAGGGGCCGACAGGGCCTACCTACGAGCAGTACTTC.

CDR3 loop: CASSNSAGLEETQYF. The CDR3 region has the DNA TGTGCCAGCAGCAACAGCGCGGGCCTGGAAGAGACCCAGTACTTC. The chain links TRBV7-2 to TRBJ2-5; D is possibly TRBD2 (5 bases). The CDR3 is 15 amino acids. Germline CDR1 is SGHTA and CDR2 is FQGNSA. V was clipped by 5 bases and J by 3 bases, with 16 bases between them. Full variable domain (remainder filled in from reference TRBV7-2 and TRBJ2-5): GAGVSQSPSNKVTEKGKDVELRCDPISGHTALYWYRQSLGQGLEFLIYFQGNSAPDKSGLPSDRFSAERTGGSVSTLTIQRTQQEDSAVYLCASSNSAGLEETQYFGPGTRLLVL.

The chain employs TRBV28 and TRBJ2-7; D is possibly TRBD1 (5 bases). Germline V gene lookup returns CDR1 MDHEN and CDR2 SYDVKM. This CDR3 has 13 amino acids. The ends were cut back, 2 bases at V and 6 bases at J, with 11 bases in the middle. The CDR3 is CASSLGSGIEQYF. The CDR3 nucleotides are TGTGCCAGCAGTTTAGGATCAGGGATCGAGCAGTACTTC. Drawing the rest from reference TRBV28 and TRBJ2-7, the complete variable domain is DVKVTQSSRYLVKRTGEKVFLECVQDMDHENMFWYRQDPGLGLRLIYFSYDVKMKEKGDIPEGYSVSREKKERFSLILESASTNQTSMYLCASSLGSGIEQYFGPGTRLTVT.

The V and J genes are TRBV19 and TRBJ1-5, with TRBD1 as a possible D gene (6 bases). Trimming shortened V by 3 bases and J by 10 bases, and 19 bases separated the two germline ends. The CDR3 runs to 15 residues. Germline V gene data show CDR1 as LNHDA and CDR2 as SQIVND (reference sequence). In DNA form, the CDR3 reads TGTGCCAGTAGTATCGTAGGGGGTCCTTCAGGTCCCCAGCATTTT. Its protein product is CASSIVGGPSGPQHF.

V is TRBV2 and J is TRBJ2-3; D is possibly TRBD1 (6 bases). This CDR3 has 16 amino acids. Germline CDR1 and CDR2: SNHLY and FYNNEI. Between the trimmed V and J ends, which lost 4 bases and 4 bases, there was a span of 18 bases. The CDR3 protein is CASSGGTSKIADTQYF. Written as DNA, the CDR3 is TGTGCCAGCAGTGGGGGGACATCGAAAATCGCAGATACGCAGTATTTT.

This clone was detected once. J is TRBJ2-2 and V is TRBV12-5, with TRBD2 matching over 8 bases. Looked up from germline, CDR1 is LGHNT and CDR2 is FRNRAP. The junction had 2 bases not matched to a gene; V was cut back by 0 bases and J by 5 bases. This CDR3 is built from 15 residues. The DNA for the CDR3 is TGTGCTAGTGGTTTGGTATCGGGAGGGACCGGGGAGCTGTTTTTT. Its protein product is CASGLVSGGTGELFF.

This chain joins TRBV19 and TRBJ2-7, with 8 nucleotides matching TRBD1. CDR3 length: 14 amino acids. The junction had 2 bases not matched to a gene; V was cut back by 4 bases and J by 0 bases. Germline V lookup: CDR1 LNHDA, CDR2 SQIVND (reference sequence). CDR3 sequence: CASSTGQGSYEQYF. The CDR3, as DNA: TGTGCCAGTAGTACCGGACAGGGCTCCTACGAGCAGTACTTC.

V gene TRBV11-2 combines with J gene TRBJ1-2; D is possibly TRBD1 (6 bases). Germline V gene data show CDR1 as SGHAT and CDR2 as FQNNGV. V lost 1 base and J lost 1, with 10 bases in between. This CDR3 contains 15 residues. The CDR3 protein is CASSLGEGDNYGYTF. The CDR3 nucleotides read TGTGCCAGCAGCTTAGGGGAGGGGGATAACTATGGCTACACCTTC.

The chain carries TRBV30 and TRBJ2-3, with D possibly being TRBD2 (5 bases). V was shortened by 4 bases and J by 2 bases, with 13 bases between the two germline ends. The CDR3 consists of 14 residues. Germline V gives CDR1 GTSNPN, CDR2 SVGIG (reference sequence). CDR3 sequence: CAWTLAGFTDTQYF. CDR3 coding DNA: TGTGCCTGGACTCTAGCCGGATTCACAGATACGCAGTATTTT. The variable domain in full, with the rest retrieved from reference TRBV30 and TRBJ2-3, is SQTIHQWPATLVQPVGSPLSLECTVEGTSNPNLYWYRQAAGRGLQLLFYSVGIGQISSEVPQNLSASRPQDRQFILSSKKLLLSDSGFYLCAWTLAGFTDTQYFGPGTRLTVL.